This is a list of T cell receptor beta chains from one sample in a study of technical replicates of blood from a few donors. Repertoires were generated with immunoSEQ multiplex PCR, while TCRdb's copy carries only in-frame clones and drops some. The table has tens of thousands of clones, 80% to 95% seen once. Sequenced: T cells isolated from PBMCs. The receptors originated from a human donor in good health. Each CDR3 is given with its conserved first and last residue. The order of the fields is D gene, clone size, J gene, V gene, CDR3 protein, CDR3 DNA. The D gene is left open where the match is weak. The listing skips clone size in some rows; elsewhere it reads once, few, many or a size class.

d_call: TRBD2; clone_size: NA; j_call: TRBJ2-3; v_call: TRBV7-3; cdr3_aa: CASSLTSGSVTDTQYF; cdr3_nt: TGTGCCAGCAGCTTAACTAGCGGGAGCGTCACAGATACGCAGTATTTT
d_call: NA; clone_size: NA; j_call: TRBJ2-1; v_call: TRBV7-2; cdr3_aa: CASSEGLLKETEQFF; cdr3_nt: TGTGCCAGCAGCGAGGGACTCCTCAAGGAAACTGAGCAGTTCTTC
d_call: TRBD2; clone_size: NA; j_call: TRBJ2-5; v_call: TRBV6-1; cdr3_aa: CASSEAGGRETQYF; cdr3_nt: TGTGCCAGCAGTGAAGCGGGAGGGCGGGAGACCCAGTACTTC
d_call: TRBD1; clone_size: NA; j_call: TRBJ2-3; v_call: TRBV6-1; cdr3_aa: CASSDVQGRRTDTQYF; cdr3_nt: TGTGCCAGCAGTGACGTACAGGGGCGTCGGACAGATACGCAGTATTTT
d_call: NA; clone_size: NA; j_call: TRBJ1-1; v_call: TRBV11-3; cdr3_aa: CASTQGGEVPEAFF; cdr3_nt: TGTGCCAGCACTCAAGGGGGGGAAGTCCCTGAAGCTTTCTTT
d_call: TRBD2; clone_size: NA; j_call: TRBJ2-5; v_call: TRBV10-2; cdr3_aa: CASSEGTSGKRETQYF; cdr3_nt: TGCGCCAGCAGTGAGGGGACTAGCGGGAAGCGTGAGACCCAGTACTTC
d_call: TRBD2; clone_size: NA; j_call: TRBJ2-7; v_call: TRBV7-2; cdr3_aa: CASSAGLVVTHEQYF; cdr3_nt: TGTGCCAGCAGCGCTGGACTAGTAGTGACCCACGAGCAGTACTTC
d_call: NA; clone_size: NA; j_call: TRBJ2-2; v_call: TRBV4-1; cdr3_aa: CASKSVWGQRNTGELFF; cdr3_nt: TGCGCCAGCAAGTCCGTCTGGGGCCAGAGGAACACCGGGGAGCTGTTTTTT
d_call: TRBD2; clone_size: NA; j_call: TRBJ2-7; v_call: TRBV6-6; cdr3_aa: CASMGTSGLWGYEQYF; cdr3_nt: TGTGCCAGCATGGGGACTAGCGGGCTCTGGGGCTACGAGCAGTACTTC
d_call: NA; clone_size: once; j_call: TRBJ2-4; v_call: TRBV10-1; cdr3_aa: CASSDKYGGRGYF; cdr3_nt: TGCGCCAGCAGTGATAAATATGGGGGCCGGGGGTACTTC
d_call: TRBD1; clone_size: NA; j_call: TRBJ2-2; v_call: TRBV6-1; cdr3_aa: CASSGDSRRTGELFF; cdr3_nt: TGTGCCAGCAGTGGGGACAGTCGTCGCACCGGGGAGCTGTTTTTT
d_call: NA; clone_size: NA; j_call: TRBJ2-3; v_call: TRBV19; cdr3_aa: CASSITSFMDTQYF; cdr3_nt: TGTGCCAGTAGTATTACTAGCTTTATGGATACGCAGTATTTT
d_call: NA; clone_size: NA; j_call: TRBJ1-2; v_call: TRBV7-9; cdr3_aa: CASSDPDSNYGYTF; cdr3_nt: TGTGCCAGCAGCGACCCGGACAGTAACTATGGCTACACCTTC
d_call: TRBD1; clone_size: NA; j_call: TRBJ1-1; v_call: TRBV5-1; cdr3_aa: CASSLGGGLGDTEAFF; cdr3_nt: TGCGCCAGCAGCTTGGGAGGGGGCTTGGGAGACACTGAAGCTTTCTTT
d_call: TRBD1; clone_size: NA; j_call: TRBJ1-1; v_call: TRBV5-6; cdr3_aa: CASSLPGGTEAFF; cdr3_nt: TGTGCCAGCAGCTTGCCAGGGGGCACTGAAGCTTTCTTT
d_call: TRBD2; clone_size: NA; j_call: TRBJ2-3; v_call: TRBV11-2; cdr3_aa: CASRIAGGWTDTQYF; cdr3_nt: TGTGCCAGCAGGATAGCGGGAGGATGGACAGATACGCAGTATTTT